This section outlines one T cell receptor beta chain sequence together with its context. Its antigen is unknown. The CDR3 regions of TCR beta were amplified from RNA transcripts. First-round RT-PCR targeting the TCR CDR3 was performed with the HTBI primer set. TCRdb reprocessed the multiplex PCR reads via MiXCR and lists one record per CDR3 protein. This repertoire shows over 700,000 distinct CDR3 sequences, 18% found once; its top ten account for over 15%. This CDR3 is 16 amino acids long. V lost 1 base to trimming and J lost 0 bases, with 10 bases between them. Per the germline V gene, CDR1 is DFQATT and CDR2 is SNEGSKA (reference sequence). This record comes from a study of T cells in Graves' hyperthyroidism and ophthalmopathy. Study conclusions and caveats: Expanded thyroid clonotypes (above 0.001) were mostly also found in blood. A median roughly six months before onset, the model predicted ophthalmopathy.

Among the patients, aged 18 to 65, hyperthyroidism was newly diagnosed and had lasted under 2 months. This sample holds PBMCs from roughly 10 ml fresh peripheral blood. The sequence came from a woman aged 45-60 years with Graves' hyperthyroidism that later progressed to Graves' ophthalmopathy. The V gene is TRBV20-1, the J gene TRBJ1-6; D possibly corresponds to TRBD1 (5 bases). The sample comprised blood. The CDR3 DNA follows: TGCAGTGCTAGAGTCGACAGTAGCTCCTATAATTCACCCCTCCACTTT. It is translated as CSARVDSSSYNSPLHF.